This T cell receptor beta chain was found in a study of cytomegalovirus exposure and HLA in healthy donors. Primers for the PCR totalled 60 Vbeta and 13 Jbeta. Assay: immunoSEQ multiplex PCR; the TCRdb copy retains only in-frame clones and omits some. Among approximately 90,000 clones, 60% to 80% were seen once, and the ten largest hold approximately 2.3%. This CDR3 spans 16 amino acids. Germline CDR1 SGHNT, CDR2 YENEEA. The junction had 3 bases not matched to a gene; V was cut back by 1 base and J by 1 base. The V and J genes are TRBV11-3 and TRBJ2-3; TRBD1 agrees at 9 bases. This sequence originates from a man between 35 and 55 years old in good health and CMV-seronegative. The sequencing input was PBMCs. Here the CDR3 reads CASSLAGQGRTDTQYF. The CDR3 DNA follows: TGTGCCAGCAGCTTAGCCGGACAGGGGCGCACAGATACGCAGTATTTT.